This paragraph reports one TCR beta chain. Its antigen is undetermined. The source of the sample is a study of human T cells and chemical hapten exposure. Using its own MiXCR run on the RACE reads, TCRdb lists one record per CDR3 protein. Among some 380,000 distinct CDR3 sequences listed, roughly 4.8% were seen once. Time point described: patch test 1, 2 weeks after DPC sensitization. Treatment reported: therapeutic diphenylcyclopropenone sensitization with weekly scalp DPC. The starting material, unfractionated whole blood, was used for total RNA extraction. Germline V gene lookup returns CDR1 PRHDT and CDR2 FYEKMQ (reference sequence). The CDR3 has 14 amino acids. Losses at the gene ends were 5 bases for V and 1 base for J; bases not matched to a gene: 1. Study-wide results and caveats: PT1 expanded TCR numbers tracked positively with patch test score.

This material consisted of whole blood, taken in connection with sensitization to the hapten diphenylcyclopropenone (DPC). The receptor was isolated from a woman aged 45 to 65 with alopecia areata. Some clones in this sample may be carry-over from other donors' samples. The chain links TRBV13 to TRBJ2-2; 7 bases fit TRBD2. The CDR3 coding sequence is TGTGCCAGCAGCCAGCGGGGGAACACCGGGGAGCTGTTTTTT. Its translation is CASSQRGNTGELFF.